Included here is one TCR beta chain sequence, with context. The data were taken from a study of blood T cell repertoires in COVID-19. The CDR3 extends over 14 amino acids. CDR1 and CDR2 from the germline V gene are SGHRS and YFSETQ. Trimming left V 4 bases short and J 2 bases short, with 12 bases between. The method was immunoSEQ multiplex PCR; TCRdb's version includes in-frame clones alone and lacks a portion of them. Among 110,000 to 150,000 clones listed, about 88% were seen once. The sequence derives from a man in his fifties with active or convalescent COVID-19. The V call is TRBV5-1, the J call TRBJ2-5, with a possible D match to TRBD2 (5 bases). The sequenced material came from peripheral blood. CDR3 residues: CASSSGRAQETQYF. CDR3 nucleotides: TGCGCCAGCAGCAGTGGGCGGGCACAAGAGACCCAGTACTTC.